This TCR beta chain was recovered during a study of blood T cells in healthy people across ages. The V gene end was trimmed by 6 bases and the J gene end by 5 bases; junction bases not matched to a gene: 6. The CDR3 extends over 13 amino acids. Germline CDR1 ENHRY, CDR2 SYGVKD. Next came a second PCR, run for roughly 6 to 11 cycles, which used a sample-barcoded 5' primer along with a J-beta primer mix. Each CDR3 protein gets one entry after TCRdb re-called the 5' RACE reads with MiXCR. This table holds about 570,000 distinct CDR3 sequences, roughly 29% found once. This TCR came from a woman in her 70s in good health. Sequenced material: blood. V is TRBV10-3 and J is TRBJ1-2, with TRBD1 matching over 7 bases. The CDR3 spells CAIRGDRSYGYTF. The CDR3 region has the DNA TGTGCCATCAGGGGGGACAGATCTTATGGCTACACCTTC.